The next 22 T cell receptor beta chains were all read from a single sample in a study of monozygotic twins with inflammatory bowel disease. For each CDR3 protein, TCRdb gives one entry from its re-call of the 5' RACE reads, without DNA. In all, the sample yields over 90,000 distinct CDR3 sequences. Sequenced input: blood. The receptors here all came from a human donor with ulcerative colitis or Crohn's disease, or a healthy co-twin of an affected twin (not recorded which).

The V gene is TRBV5-1, the J gene TRBJ2-7; TCRdb gives TRBD1 as the D gene, but with no DNA this cannot be confirmed. Germline V gene sequence: CDR1 SGHRS, CDR2 YFSETQ. The CDR3 runs 14 residues. CDR3: CASSFTRGSYEQYF.

V gene TRBV28 combines with J gene TRBJ1-5. Germline values: CDR1 MDHEN, CDR2 SYDVKM. This CDR3 is built from 11 residues. The CDR3: CASMGNQPQHF.

The V and J genes are TRBV20-1 and TRBJ2-7; TCRdb's D call, TRBD2, is unchecked because there is no DNA. This CDR3 region has 12 residues. Per the germline V gene, CDR1 is DFQATT and CDR2 is SNEGSKA (reference sequence). The CDR3 spells CSAGDGSGEQYF.

The chain has TRBV12-3 or TRBV12-4 and TRBJ2-3. The length of the CDR3 is 14 residues. CDR3 protein: CASRRSLGTDTQYF.

The chain couples TRBV25-1 to TRBJ1-6. The CDR3 totals 14 residues. Germline V lookup: CDR1 MGHDK, CDR2 SYGVNS. Here the CDR3 reads CASKSDGLFSPLHF.

V gene TRBV30 combines with J gene TRBJ2-7. The V gene's germline CDR1 is GTSNPN and CDR2 SVGIG (reference sequence). This CDR3 comprises 13 residues. The CDR3 here is CAWSFTRQYEQYF.

The V call is TRBV5-1, the J call TRBJ2-2; TCRdb proposes TRBD1, but this gene call is untestable without DNA. Germline V CDR1 and CDR2: SGHRS, YFSETQ. This CDR3 comprises 15 residues. CDR3: CASSLVDREAGELFF.

This rearrangement joins TRBV9 to TRBJ1-4; the TRBD1 assignment by TCRdb is unverifiable without DNA. CDR1 SGDLS and CDR2 YYNGEE come from the germline V gene. The CDR3 length is 15 residues. The CDR3 is CASSVRDRGNEKLFF.

The chain is built from TRBV30 and TRBJ1-1; TCRdb lists TRBD1, though no DNA is available to test this call. CDR3 length equals 13 residues. Per the germline V gene, CDR1 is GTSNPN and CDR2 is SVGIG (reference sequence). CDR3 protein: CAWSVTWTGDAFF.

The chain combines TRBV7-2 with TRBJ2-7; TCRdb outputs TRBD1, but without DNA this stays unchecked. CDR1 and CDR2 from the germline V gene are SGHTA and FQGNSA. The CDR3 extends over 14 amino acids. The CDR3 sequence is CASSTRRDRGEQYF. The full variable domain, in which reference TRBV7-2 and TRBJ2-7 provide the parts outside the CDR3, is GAGVSQSPSNKVTEKGKDVELRCDPISGHTALYWYRQSLGQGLEFLIYFQGNSAPDKSGLPSDRFSAERTGGSVSTLTIQRTQQEDSAVYLCASSTRRDRGEQYFGPGTRLTVT.

The gene calls are TRBV27 and TRBJ2-7; TCRdb reports TRBD2, a call that lacks DNA to check it against. CDR3 length equals 16 residues. The germline CDR1 and CDR2 sequences are MNHEY and SMNVEV (reference sequence). The CDR3 spells CASCRTTSGPAYEQYF.

V is TRBV5-1 and J is TRBJ2-5; TCRdb selects TRBD2, and the lack of DNA leaves this call unchecked. Per germline, CDR1 SGHRS and CDR2 YFSETQ. The CDR3 consists of 14 residues. CDR3 amino acids: CASSSGTGRETQYF.

Here the CDR3 reads CASSFGLKETQYF. The chain employs TRBV12-3 or TRBV12-4 and TRBJ2-5. This CDR3 contains 13 residues.

V is TRBV6-5 and J is TRBJ1-1. The CDR3 totals 12 residues. CDR1 and CDR2 from the germline V gene are MNHEY and SVGAGI. The CDR3 spells CASSIVGTEAFF.

The CDR3 sequence: CASSRAPQGGGYTF. The rearrangement joins TRBV5-1 to TRBJ1-2; the TCRdb D gene call, TRBD1, has no DNA to confirm it. Per the germline V gene, CDR1 is SGHRS and CDR2 is YFSETQ. The length of the CDR3 is 14 residues.

The CDR3: CASSWSSGGGGTQYF. The genes are TRBV7-2 and TRBJ2-3; the TCRdb D gene call, TRBD2, has no DNA to confirm it. The CDR3 loop spans 15 amino acids. From germline, CDR1 is SGHTA and CDR2 FQGNSA.

The chain recombines TRBV7-2 with TRBJ2-1; TCRdb's D call, TRBD1, is unchecked because there is no DNA. Germline V gene sequence: CDR1 SGHTA, CDR2 FQGNSA. The CDR3 consists of 16 residues. This chain's CDR3 is CASSYQGQGTVNEQFF.

The chain couples TRBV12-3 or TRBV12-4 to TRBJ1-6; TCRdb calls TRBD1, which cannot be checked without DNA. The length of the CDR3 is 14 residues. This CDR3 is CASTLSGGRAPLHF.

The CDR3 sequence is CASSQDIPSSAGQGAYEQYF. The chain uses TRBV4-3 and TRBJ2-7; the TRBD1 assignment by TCRdb is unverifiable without DNA. In germline, CDR1 is LGHNA, CDR2 YSLEER. The CDR3 has 20 residues.

J is TRBJ2-2 and V is TRBV3-1; TCRdb reports TRBD2, a call that lacks DNA to check it against. Germline CDR1 and CDR2: LGHDT and YNNKEL (reference sequence). The CDR3 is made up of 16 amino acids. This chain's CDR3 is CASSKPGLVRTGELLF.

The chain uses TRBV29-1 and TRBJ2-1; TCRdb names TRBD2, which stays unverified in the absence of DNA. CDR3 length: 14 residues. CDR1 SQVTM and CDR2 ANQGSEA come from the germline V gene. CDR3 sequence reads: CSVTSGSPYNEQFF.

J is TRBJ2-5 and V is TRBV12-3 or TRBV12-4. The CDR3 length is 12 residues. This CDR3 is CASSLVKETQYF.